This T cell receptor (beta chain) comes out of a study of shared clonotypes between healthy human individuals. The method was immunoSEQ multiplex PCR; TCRdb's version includes in-frame clones alone and lacks a portion of them. Found here are around 430,000 clones, roughly 77% of them singletons; the top ten hold over 10%. The CDR3 is made up of 14 amino acids. The V end was cut by 7 bases, the J end by 2 bases, with 9 bases between. CDR1 is MNHEY, CDR2 SMNVEV, per germline (reference sequence). Sequencing input: PBMCs. This TCR was recovered from a woman aged 35 to 49 in good health. Some clones in this sample may be carry-over from other donors' samples. This chain links TRBV27 with TRBJ2-6; D not resolved. The CDR3 sequence: CASKSVPGANVLTF. CDR3 DNA: TGTGCCAGCAAGAGTGTGCCTGGGGCCAACGTCCTGACTTTC.